The clone carrying this TCR beta chain came up a few times. V was clipped by 3 bases and J by 5 bases; unmatched bases: 12. From germline, CDR1 is SGHNT and CDR2 YENEEA. This CDR3 is 17 amino acids long. Some clones are missing from TCRdb's copy, which holds only in-frame ones; the method was immunoSEQ multiplex PCR. The sample holds about 82,000 clones, about three quarters seen once. The data originate from a study of radiotherapy plus CTLA-4 blockade in lung cancer. The receptor was isolated from a human donor with non-small cell lung cancer that progressed on radiotherapy plus ipilimumab. J is TRBJ2-1 and V is TRBV11-3; 8 bases map to TRBD2. Here the sequenced sample was peripheral blood, taken from a patient treated with radiotherapy plus ipilimumab. CDR3 in amino acids: CASSFGGSGGGNNEQFF. The CDR3 DNA reads TGTGCCAGCAGCTTCGGGGGTTCTGGCGGGGGGAACAATGAGCAGTTCTTC.